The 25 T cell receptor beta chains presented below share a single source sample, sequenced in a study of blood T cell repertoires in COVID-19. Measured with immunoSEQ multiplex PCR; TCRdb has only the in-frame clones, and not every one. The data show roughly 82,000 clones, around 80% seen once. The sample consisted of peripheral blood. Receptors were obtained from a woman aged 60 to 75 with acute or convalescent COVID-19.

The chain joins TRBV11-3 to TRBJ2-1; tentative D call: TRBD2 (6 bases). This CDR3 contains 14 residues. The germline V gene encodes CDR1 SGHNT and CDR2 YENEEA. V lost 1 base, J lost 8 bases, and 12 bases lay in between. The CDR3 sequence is CASSLADASDEQFF. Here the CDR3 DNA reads TGTGCCAGCAGCTTAGCTGATGCTAGCGATGAGCAGTTCTTC.

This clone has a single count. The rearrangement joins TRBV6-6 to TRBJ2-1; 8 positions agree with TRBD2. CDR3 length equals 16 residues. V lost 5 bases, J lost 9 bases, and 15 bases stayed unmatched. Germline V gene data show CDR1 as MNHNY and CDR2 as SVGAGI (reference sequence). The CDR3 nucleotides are TGTGCCAGCAGTCGACAAGCGGGACTAGGATCAAGTGAGCAGTTCTTC. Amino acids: CASSRQAGLGSSEQFF.

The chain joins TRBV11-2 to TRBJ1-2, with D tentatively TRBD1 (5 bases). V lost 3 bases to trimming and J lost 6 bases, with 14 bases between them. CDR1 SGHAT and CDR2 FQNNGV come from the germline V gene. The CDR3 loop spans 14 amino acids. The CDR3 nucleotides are TGTGCCAGCAGCTTCCCCCAGGGAGGCGATGGCTACACCTTC. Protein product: CASSFPQGGDGYTF. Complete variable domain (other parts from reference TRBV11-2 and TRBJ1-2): EAGVAQSPRYKIIEKRQSVAFWCNPISGHATLYWYQQILGQGPKLLIQFQNNGVVDDSQLPKDRFSAERLKGVDSTLKIQPAKLEDSAVYLCASSFPQGGDGYTFGSGTRLTVV.

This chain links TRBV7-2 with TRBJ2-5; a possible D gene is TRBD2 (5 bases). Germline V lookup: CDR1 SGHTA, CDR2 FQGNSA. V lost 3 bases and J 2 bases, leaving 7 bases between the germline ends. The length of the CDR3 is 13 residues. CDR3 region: CASSFGVQETQYF. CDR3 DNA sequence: TGTGCCAGCAGCTTCGGGGTACAAGAGACCCAGTACTTC.

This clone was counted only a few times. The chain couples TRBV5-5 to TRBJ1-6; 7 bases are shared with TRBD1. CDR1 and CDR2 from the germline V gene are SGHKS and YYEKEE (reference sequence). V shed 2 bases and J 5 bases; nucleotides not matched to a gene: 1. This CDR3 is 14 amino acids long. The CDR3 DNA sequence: TGTGCCAGCAGCTTCGGGACAGATAATTCACCCCTCCACTTT. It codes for CASSFGTDNSPLHF.

DNA of the CDR3: TGTGCCACCAGTGATTTCCAGGGGCAGTTCTTC. It is translated as CATSDFQGQFF. J is TRBJ2-1 and V is TRBV24-1; a possible D gene is TRBD1 (5 bases). The CDR3 consists of 11 residues. The V and J ends lost 1 base and 12 bases respectively, with 6 bases between them. Germline lookup yields CDR1 KGHDR and CDR2 SFDVKD.

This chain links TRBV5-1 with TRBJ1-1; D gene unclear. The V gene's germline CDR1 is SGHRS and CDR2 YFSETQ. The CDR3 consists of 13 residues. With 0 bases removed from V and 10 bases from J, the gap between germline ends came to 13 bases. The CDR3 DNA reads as TGCGCCAGCAGCTTGGAAGCCTTCGGGGTAGCTTTCTTT. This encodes CASSLEAFGVAFF.

CDR3 in DNA: TGTGCCAGCAGCTTAGGTCCCGTTAACACTGAAGCTTTCTTT. Translated, it gives CASSLGPVNTEAFF. This chain joins TRBV11-3 and TRBJ1-1; D gene unclear. The CDR3 is 14 amino acids. CDR1 is SGHNT, CDR2 YENEEA, per germline. The ends were cut back, 1 base at V and 2 bases at J, with 8 bases in the middle.

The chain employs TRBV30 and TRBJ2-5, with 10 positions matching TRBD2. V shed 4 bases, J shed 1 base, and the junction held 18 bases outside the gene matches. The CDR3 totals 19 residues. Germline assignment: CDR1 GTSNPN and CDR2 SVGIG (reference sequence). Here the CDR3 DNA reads TGTGCCTGGAAACCTCTGTTTCAGACTAGCGGGTTAATCCAAGAGACCCAGTACTTC. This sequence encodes CAWKPLFQTSGLIQETQYF.

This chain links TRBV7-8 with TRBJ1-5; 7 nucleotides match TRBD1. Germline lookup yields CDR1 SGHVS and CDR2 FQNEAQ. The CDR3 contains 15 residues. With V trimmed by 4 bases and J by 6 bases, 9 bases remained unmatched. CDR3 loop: CASSSITGTVQPQHF. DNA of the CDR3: TGTGCCAGCAGCTCAATAACCGGGACAGTTCAGCCCCAGCATTTT.

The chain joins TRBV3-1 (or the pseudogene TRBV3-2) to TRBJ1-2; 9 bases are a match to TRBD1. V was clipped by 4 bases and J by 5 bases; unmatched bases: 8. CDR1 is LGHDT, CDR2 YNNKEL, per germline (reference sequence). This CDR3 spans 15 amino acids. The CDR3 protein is CASSRAWTGEYGYTF. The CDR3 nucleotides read TGTGCCAGCAGCCGAGCCTGGACAGGGGAATATGGCTACACCTTC.

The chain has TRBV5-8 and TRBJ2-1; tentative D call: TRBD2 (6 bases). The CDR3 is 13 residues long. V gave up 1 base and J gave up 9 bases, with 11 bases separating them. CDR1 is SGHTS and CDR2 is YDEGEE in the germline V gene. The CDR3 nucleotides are TGTGCCAGCAGCTTGAATTGGCGGGGTGAGCAGTTCTTC. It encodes CASSLNWRGEQFF.

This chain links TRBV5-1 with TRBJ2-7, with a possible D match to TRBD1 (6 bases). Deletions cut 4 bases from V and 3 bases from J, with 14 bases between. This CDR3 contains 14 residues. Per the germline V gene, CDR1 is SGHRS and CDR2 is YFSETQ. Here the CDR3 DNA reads TGCGCCAGCAGCCCCCTGGGACACAGCTACGAGCAGTACTTC. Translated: CASSPLGHSYEQYF. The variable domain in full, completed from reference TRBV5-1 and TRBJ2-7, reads KAGVTQTPRYLIKTRGQQVTLSCSPISGHRSVSWYQQTPGQGLQFLFEYFSETQRNKGNFPGRFSGRQFSNSRSEMNVSTLELGDSALYLCASSPLGHSYEQYFGPGTRLTVT.

DNA of the CDR3: TGTGCCACCAGCAGGAAGGCGGGGAGAAACACTGAAGCTTTCTTT. It is translated as CATSRKAGRNTEAFF. This chain uses TRBV15 with TRBJ1-1; no clear D. CDR1 and CDR2 from the germline V gene are LNHNV and YYDKDF (reference sequence). The length of the CDR3 is 15 residues. V was clipped by 3 bases and J by 2 bases, with 13 bases between them.

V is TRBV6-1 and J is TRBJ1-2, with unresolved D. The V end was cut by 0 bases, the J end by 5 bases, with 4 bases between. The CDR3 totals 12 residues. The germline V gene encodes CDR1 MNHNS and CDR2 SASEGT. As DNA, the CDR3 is TGTGCCAGCAGTGAAGCACGGTATGGCTACACCTTC. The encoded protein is CASSEARYGYTF.

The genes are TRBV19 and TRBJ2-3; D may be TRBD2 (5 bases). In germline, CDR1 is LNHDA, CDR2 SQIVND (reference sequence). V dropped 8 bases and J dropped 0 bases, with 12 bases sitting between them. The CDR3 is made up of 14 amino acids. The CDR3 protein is CASGLWASTDTQYF. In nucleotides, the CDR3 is TGTGCCAGTGGACTTTGGGCGAGCACAGATACGCAGTATTTT.

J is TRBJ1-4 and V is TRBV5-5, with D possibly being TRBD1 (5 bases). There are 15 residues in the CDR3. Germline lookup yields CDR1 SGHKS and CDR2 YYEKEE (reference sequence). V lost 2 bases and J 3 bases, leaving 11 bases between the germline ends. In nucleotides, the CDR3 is TGTGCCAGCAGCTTCCCGGGCAGGGCTAATGAAAAACTGTTTTTT. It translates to CASSFPGRANEKLFF.

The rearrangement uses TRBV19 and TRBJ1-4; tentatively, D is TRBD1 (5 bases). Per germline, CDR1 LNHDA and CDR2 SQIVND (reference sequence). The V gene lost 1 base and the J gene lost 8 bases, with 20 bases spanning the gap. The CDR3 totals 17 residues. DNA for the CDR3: TGTGCCAGTAGTATAGGGCAGGGAATCTCGTCTGGCGAAAAACTGTTTTTT. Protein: CASSIGQGISSGEKLFF.

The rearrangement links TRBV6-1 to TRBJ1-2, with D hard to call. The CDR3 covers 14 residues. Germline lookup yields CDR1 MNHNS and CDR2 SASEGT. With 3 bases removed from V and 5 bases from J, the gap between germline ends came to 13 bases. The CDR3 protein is CASSEGTAVYGYTF. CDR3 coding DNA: TGTGCCAGCAGTGAGGGCACAGCTGTGTATGGCTACACCTTC.

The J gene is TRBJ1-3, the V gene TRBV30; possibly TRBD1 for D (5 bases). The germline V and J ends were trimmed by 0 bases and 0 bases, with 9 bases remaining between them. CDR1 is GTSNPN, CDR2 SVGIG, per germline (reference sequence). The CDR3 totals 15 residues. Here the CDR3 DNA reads TGTGCCTGGAGTGTTGCCAGGGACTCTGGAAACACCATATATTTT. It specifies CAWSVARDSGNTIYF. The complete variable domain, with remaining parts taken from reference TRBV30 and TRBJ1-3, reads SQTIHQWPATLVQPVGSPLSLECTVEGTSNPNLYWYRQAAGRGLQLLFYSVGIGQISSEVPQNLSASRPQDRQFILSSKKLLLSDSGFYLCAWSVARDSGNTIYFGEGSWLTVV.

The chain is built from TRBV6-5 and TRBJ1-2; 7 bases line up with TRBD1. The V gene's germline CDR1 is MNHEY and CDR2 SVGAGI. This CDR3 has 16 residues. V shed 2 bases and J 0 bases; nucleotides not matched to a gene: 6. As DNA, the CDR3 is TGTGCCAGCAGTTACGACAGGGTGGGAGCTAACTATGGCTACACCTTC. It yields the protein CASSYDRVGANYGYTF.

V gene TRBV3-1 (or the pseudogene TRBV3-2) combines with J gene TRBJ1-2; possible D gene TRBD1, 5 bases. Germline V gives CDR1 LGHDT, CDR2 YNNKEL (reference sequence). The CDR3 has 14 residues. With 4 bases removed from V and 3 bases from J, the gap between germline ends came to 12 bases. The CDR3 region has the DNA TGTGCCAGCAGCCTGGGCAGGGAGGACTATGGCTACACCTTC. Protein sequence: CASSLGREDYGYTF.

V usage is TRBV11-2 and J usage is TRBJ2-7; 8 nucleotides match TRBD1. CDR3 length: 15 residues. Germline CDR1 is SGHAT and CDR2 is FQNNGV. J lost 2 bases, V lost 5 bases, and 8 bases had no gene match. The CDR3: CASSAGQGPTYEQYF. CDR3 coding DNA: TGTGCCAGCAGCGCCGGACAGGGACCCACCTACGAGCAGTACTTC.

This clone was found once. CDR3 loop: CAWSAPPGQNNQPQHF. Here the CDR3 DNA reads TGTGCCTGGAGTGCCCCCCCGGGACAGAACAATCAGCCCCAGCATTTT. The rearrangement joins TRBV30 to TRBJ1-5; 7 bases are shared with TRBD1. The V gene end was trimmed by 1 base and the J gene end by 3 bases; junction bases not matched to a gene: 9. This CDR3 is built from 16 residues. Germline V gives CDR1 GTSNPN, CDR2 SVGIG (reference sequence).

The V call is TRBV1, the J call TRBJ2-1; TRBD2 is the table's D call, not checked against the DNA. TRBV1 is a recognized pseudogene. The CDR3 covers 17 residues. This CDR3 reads CTSSQKPGGLFYNEQFF. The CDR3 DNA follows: TGCACCAGCAGCCAAAAACCGGGAGGCCTTTTCTACAATGAGCAGTTCTTC.